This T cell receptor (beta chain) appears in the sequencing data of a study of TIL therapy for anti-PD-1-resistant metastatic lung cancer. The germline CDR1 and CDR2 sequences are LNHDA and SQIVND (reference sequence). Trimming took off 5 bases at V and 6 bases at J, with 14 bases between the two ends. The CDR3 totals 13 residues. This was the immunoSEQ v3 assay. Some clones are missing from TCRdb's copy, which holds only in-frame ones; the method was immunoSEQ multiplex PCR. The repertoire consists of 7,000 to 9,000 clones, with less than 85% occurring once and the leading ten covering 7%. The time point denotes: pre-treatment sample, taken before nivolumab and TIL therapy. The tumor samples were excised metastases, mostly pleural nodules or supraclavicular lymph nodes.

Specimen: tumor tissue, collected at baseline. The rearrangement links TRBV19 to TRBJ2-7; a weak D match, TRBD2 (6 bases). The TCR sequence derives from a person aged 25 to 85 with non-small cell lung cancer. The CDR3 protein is CASSHILASEQYF. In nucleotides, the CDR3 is TGTGCCAGTAGTCACATCCTAGCGAGCGAGCAGTACTTC.